This entry describes one T cell receptor (beta chain). The target antigen is unknown. The record originates from a study of early stage breast cancer tumors. Findings of the study overall: Enriched TCRB sequences shared across patients were mostly commonly generated sequences.

V lost 1 base and J lost 3, with 13 bases in between. The germline V gene has CDR1 SGHTA and CDR2 FQGNSA. The CDR3 has 16 residues. Measured with immunoSEQ multiplex PCR; TCRdb has only the in-frame clones, and not every one. The sample shows about 72,000 clones, 65% to 85% of them seen only once. This sequence joins TRBV7-2 and TRBJ2-1; D might be TRBD2 (5 bases). The sequenced material came from blood. This TCR derives from a person in their sixties with breast cancer. The CDR3 DNA sequence: TGTGCCAGCAGCTTAGAGGCCGCGGGCGGCTACAATGAGCAGTTCTTC. Amino acids: CASSLEAAGGYNEQFF.